This T cell receptor (beta chain) comes out of a study of T-cell memory formation after mild COVID-19. About the research overall: Clustering of TCRs was largely donor specific.

TCRdb used MiXCR to reprocess the 5' RACE reads, holding one entry per CDR3 protein. The sample lists 80,000 to 95,000 distinct CDR3 sequences, more than 20% seen once, with roughly 40% in the top ten. Germline-derived CDR1 and CDR2 are DFQATT and SNEGSKA (reference sequence). J lost 9 bases, V lost 5 bases, and 1 base had no gene match. This CDR3 region has 10 residues. The chain is built from TRBV20-1 and TRBJ2-3; TRBD2 matches 8 bases. Sequencing input: PBMCs or a T cell subset sorted from them (not recorded which). The sequence was obtained from a man between 18 and 29 years old who had mild COVID-19 (a few samples of this study predate the infection). Cell type and time point are not known. CDR3 in amino acids: CSAERGTQYF. CDR3 in DNA: TGCAGTGCTGAGCGGGGGACGCAGTATTTT.